The clone carrying this TCR beta chain was seen only once. The sample originates from a study of blood T cell repertoires in COVID-19. The overall study: Italy, Spain and the United States were the sources of the convalescent and acute COVID-19 samples. Sources were T cells, B-cell-depleted T cells, or PBMCs; the material itself was cDNA or gDNA.

As handled by the study authors: For nucleated cells, counts were estimated from reference gene primer amplification. TCRdb's table, derived via immunoSEQ multiplex PCR, lists solely in-frame clones and lacks some. V, J and clone size derive from that table, while D and trimming were established from the DNA sequence. The repertoire includes 290,000 or so clones, approximately 86% of them detected once, and 1.3% sits in the top ten. Germline trimming cut 2 bases from V and 8 bases from J; bases unmatched to any gene: 7. CDR3 length equals 14 residues. Germline V gives CDR1 MDHEN, CDR2 SYDVKM. The chain joins TRBV28 to TRBJ1-2, with 8 bases that match TRBD1. The clonotype was recovered from a man between 65 and 85 years old with acute or convalescent COVID-19. The sequenced sample was peripheral blood. CDR3 sequence: CASSLTRGQGGYTF. The CDR3 DNA sequence: TGTGCCAGCAGTTTAACCAGGGGGCAAGGGGGCTACACCTTC.